This is a list of T cell receptor beta chains from one sample in a study of control samples from healthy donors and cancer patients. Assay: immunoSEQ multiplex PCR; the TCRdb copy retains only in-frame clones and omits some. The table records 90,000 to 150,000 clones, about 89% of them present only once. Sequencing was done on a sample of blood. The receptor set was obtained from a man in his fifties in good health. The CDR3 runs from the conserved cysteine through the conserved F or W. Clone size is stated in some rows and not others, as once, few, many or a class when expanded.

j_gene	v_gene	abundance	CDR3aa
TRBJ1-3	TRBV27	-	CASREFSGNTIYF
TRBJ2-3	TRBV27	-	CASSLRAGGLIDTQYF
TRBJ1-5	TRBV13	-	CASSEFNRDRGGQPQHF
TRBJ1-1	TRBV12-3/TRBV12-4	-	CASLGRLNTEAFF
TRBJ1-2	TRBV14	few	CASSQEINYGYTF
TRBJ2-2	TRBV25-1	-	CASSGQGNTGELFF
TRBJ2-1	TRBV12-3/TRBV12-4	-	CASSPTRDEQFF
TRBJ1-1	TRBV27	many	CASRSDRVPGTEAFF
TRBJ2-3	TRBV4-3	-	CASSPVGGDTQYF
TRBJ2-7	TRBV11-3	-	CASSLDSNTYEQYF
TRBJ1-1	TRBV7-9	-	CASSLVTGNTEAFF
TRBJ2-2	TRBV27	-	CASSRDIPNTGELFF
TRBJ1-1	TRBV3-1/TRBV3-2	-	CASSQAGVNTEAFF
TRBJ2-5	TRBV30	-	CAWSLAGGSETQYF
TRBJ1-2	TRBV6-5	-	CASSYSGHGYTF
TRBJ2-6	TRBV5-1	-	CASSLENSGANVLTF
TRBJ2-1	TRBV19	once	CASSIGNNEQFF
TRBJ1-1	TRBV5-6	-	CASSLRGGGTEAFF
TRBJ1-5	TRBV27	-	CASSPRNSNQPQHF
TRBJ2-7	TRBV9	-	CASSVAEDGYEQYF
TRBJ2-7	TRBV28	-	CASSSGLAGVDEQYF
TRBJ1-5	TRBV2	-	CASSDQQGKVNQPQHF
-	TRBV5-5	-	CASCLRGADYEQFF
TRBJ1-4	TRBV10-3	-	CAISERTGSNYEKLFF
TRBJ2-7	TRBV5-6	few	CASSVRVEQYF
TRBJ2-1	TRBV5-4	-	CASSWGLAGTNEQFF
TRBJ1-5	TRBV28	once	CASLLGRGLGQPQHF
TRBJ2-1	TRBV18	-	CASSLYGGALTNEQFF
TRBJ1-2	TRBV18	-	CASSPTRTEGGGYTF
TRBJ1-2	TRBV6-5	-	CASSYSNGPYGYTF
TRBJ2-2	TRBV6-5	-	CASSSGANTGELFF
TRBJ1-2	TRBV6-5	few	CASSRGTGWSGYTF
TRBJ2-5	TRBV10-3	-	CAISESSGDPTQYF
TRBJ2-1	TRBV9	-	CASSVGASGMTYNEQFF
TRBJ2-3	TRBV7-6	-	CASSSESPGPGGVYTQYF
TRBJ1-2	TRBV9	-	CASSVAEVPYGYTF
TRBJ1-3	TRBV5-8	-	CASSLDRGYTIYF
TRBJ2-1	TRBV10-1	-	CASRAGGAHNEQFF
TRBJ1-5	TRBV7-9	few	CASSLNEGVGQPQHF
TRBJ1-5	TRBV9	-	CASSVDPGSNQPQHF
TRBJ2-7	TRBV6-6	-	CASSYSTAGGADEQYF
TRBJ2-7	TRBV6-6	once	CASSTTGLSYEQYF
TRBJ1-6	TRBV11-2	-	CASSSWTGSNSPLHF
TRBJ1-2	TRBV3-1/TRBV3-2	-	CASSQGTGANYGYTF
TRBJ1-4	TRBV27	-	CASSGLTTNEKLFF
TRBJ1-4	TRBV27	-	CASSLVKTGGGSEKLFF
TRBJ2-2	TRBV11-2	-	CASSLRLTGELFF
TRBJ1-1	TRBV7-9	-	CASSLRWQGVTNTEAFF
TRBJ1-5	TRBV19	-	CASSPSLYSNQPQHF
TRBJ2-5	TRBV5-1	-	CASSPGLAGAQETQYF
TRBJ2-5	TRBV6-5	-	CASSDRFLQETQYF
TRBJ2-1	TRBV5-1	-	CASSRRVDTYNEQFF
TRBJ1-4	TRBV7-9	-	CASSLGHEGEKLFF
TRBJ1-4	TRBV30	-	CAWSQTGTWEKLFF
TRBJ2-3	TRBV29-1	once	CSVSYGSGRGTDTQYF
TRBJ2-3	TRBV4-3	many	CASSPEQGFVADTQYF